Ten or more counts support the clone carrying this T cell receptor (beta chain). Its antigen is still unknown. Donors were healthy Caucasian individuals from Russia aged roughly 6 to 100. These data are taken from a study of blood T cells in healthy people across ages. With a J-beta primer mix and a sample-barcoded 5' primer, a second PCR ran roughly 6 to 11 cycles. TCRdb processed the 5' RACE reads anew with MiXCR; each CDR3 protein has one entry. Of fewer than 2 million distinct CDR3 sequences in the sample, roughly two fifths were seen once. Study results and limitations: Measured against age, TCR beta diversity per million T cells decreased in a roughly linear manner. Because donor CMV status was unknown, expanded clonotype changes were possibly confounded.

CDR3 length: 13 residues. V was cut by 1 base and J by 4 bases, with 6 bases left in between. CDR1 and CDR2 (germline): LGHNA, YSLEER. This sequence joins TRBV4-3 and TRBJ2-3; no clear D. The source is a human donor in good health. Sequenced input: blood. The CDR3 loop reads CASSQVRSDTQYF. CDR3 in DNA: TGCGCCAGCAGCCAAGTACGTTCAGATACGCAGTATTTT.